This TCR beta chain stems from a study of blood T cell repertoires in COVID-19. V was cut by 0 bases and J by 2 bases, with 13 bases left in between. This CDR3 comprises 16 residues. Germline-derived CDR1 and CDR2 are MNHNS and SASEGT. In the source study's methods: Estimation of nucleated cell counts relied on the amplification of reference gene primers. Measured with immunoSEQ multiplex PCR; TCRdb has only the in-frame clones, and not every one. D and trimming come from the DNA, and the V and J calls and clone size come from that table. The sample records roughly 200,000 clones, approximately 87% being singletons.

Material for sequencing was PBMCs or T cells enriched from blood (not recorded which). The gene calls are TRBV6-1 and TRBJ2-5, with a weak D call TRBD2 (7 bases). This receptor was taken from a woman aged 45 to 65 in a cohort exposed to, infected with or recovered from COVID-19 (not recorded which). CDR3 amino acids: CASSEAGGAIQETQYF. CDR3 coding DNA: TGTGCCAGCAGTGAAGCAGGGGGGGCAATTCAAGAGACCCAGTACTTC.